Listed below are T cell receptor beta chains from one sample, sequenced in a study of T-cell reconstitution after alpha-beta-depleted transplantation in children. MiXCR, run by TCRdb on the PCR reads, gives a single entry per CDR3 protein. This sample yields about 150,000 distinct CDR3 sequences, of which around 8.8% are seen a single time; around 18% belongs to the top ten. Sequencing used PBMCs, mostly from graft donor cells, obtained 180 days after TCRalphabeta/CD19-depleted stem cell transplant. These receptors were collected from a female patient between 2 and 10 years old who had a stem cell transplant for congenital amegakaryocytic thrombocytopenia, so the T cells may come from the graft donor. The CDR3 runs from the conserved cysteine through the conserved F or W. D genes are given only for firm matches. Part of the rows lack a size; the others show once, few, many or a class for expanded clones.

j_call: TRBJ2-5
clone_size: many
v_call: TRBV5-1
d_call: TRBD2
cdr3_nt: TGCGCCAGCAGCTTGGTAGCGGGGGAAGAGACCCAGTACTTC
cdr3_aa: CASSLVAGEETQYF

j_call: TRBJ2-7
clone_size: many
v_call: TRBV5-1
d_call: TRBD1
cdr3_nt: TGCGCCAGCAGCCCGGGACAGGTGATCGGCGAGCAGTACTTC
cdr3_aa: CASSPGQVIGEQYF

j_call: TRBJ2-7
clone_size: few
v_call: TRBV18
d_call: TRBD2
cdr3_nt: TGTGCCAGCTCGCCGTCACTAGCGGGAGGCGAGCAGTACTTC
cdr3_aa: CASSPSLAGGEQYF

j_call: TRBJ2-5
clone_size: few
v_call: TRBV7-9
d_call: NA
cdr3_nt: TGTGCCAGCACCCCAAGCGGTCAAGAGACCCAGTACTTC
cdr3_aa: CASTPSGQETQYF

j_call: TRBJ2-5
clone_size: many
v_call: TRBV28
d_call: TRBD1
cdr3_nt: TGTGCCAGCAGCACTCAGGGGGCGCGTCGAGAGACCCAGTACTTC
cdr3_aa: CASSTQGARRETQYF

j_call: TRBJ2-7
clone_size: many
v_call: TRBV3-1
d_call: TRBD1
cdr3_nt: TGTGCCAGCAGCCAAGACATTCGACAGGGTGTCGAGCAGTACTTC
cdr3_aa: CASSQDIRQGVEQYF

j_call: TRBJ1-2
clone_size: few
v_call: TRBV20-1
d_call: NA
cdr3_nt: TGCAGTGCTAGGGCAGGGAGGTACTATGGCTACACCTTC
cdr3_aa: CSARAGRYYGYTF

j_call: TRBJ1-1
clone_size: many
v_call: TRBV29-1
d_call: NA
cdr3_nt: TGCAGCGTTGGACAGAGGGTCGCTGAAGCTTTCTTT
cdr3_aa: CSVGQRVAEAFF

j_call: TRBJ2-3
clone_size: many
v_call: TRBV9
d_call: NA
cdr3_nt: TGTGCCAGCAGCGTAGTGGCGGTCACAGATACGCAGTATTTT
cdr3_aa: CASSVVAVTDTQYF

j_call: TRBJ2-4
clone_size: NA
v_call: TRBV4-1
d_call: TRBD1
cdr3_nt: TGCGCCAGCAGGCCGCTTGGGGCGGACAGGACCAAAAACATTCAGTACTTC
cdr3_aa: CASRPLGADRTKNIQYF

j_call: TRBJ2-3
clone_size: many
v_call: TRBV4-2
d_call: NA
cdr3_nt: TGTGCCAGCAGCCATCGTGGATCTAGCACAGATACGCAGTATTTT
cdr3_aa: CASSHRGSSTDTQYF

j_call: TRBJ2-7
clone_size: many
v_call: TRBV29-1
d_call: NA
cdr3_nt: TGCAGCGTTATGGGACTCAACTCCTACGAGCAGTACTTC
cdr3_aa: CSVMGLNSYEQYF

j_call: TRBJ1-6
clone_size: many
v_call: TRBV28
d_call: NA
cdr3_nt: TGTGCCAGCACTCCTGGGTTATCTAATTCACCCCTCCACTTT
cdr3_aa: CASTPGLSNSPLHF

j_call: TRBJ2-1
clone_size: NA
v_call: TRBV20-1
d_call: NA
cdr3_nt: TGCAGTGTGGGGCGCAGGGGCTACGAGCAGTTCTTC
cdr3_aa: CSVGRRGYEQFF

j_call: TRBJ2-7
clone_size: NA
v_call: TRBV20-1
d_call: NA
cdr3_nt: TGCAGTGAGGAAGAGCAGTACTTC
cdr3_aa: CSEEEQYF

j_call: TRBJ2-3
clone_size: few
v_call: TRBV7-2
d_call: NA
cdr3_nt: TGTGCCAGCAGCTTAGTGGTAGCTCCAGATACGCAGTATTTT
cdr3_aa: CASSLVVAPDTQYF

j_call: TRBJ2-1
clone_size: many
v_call: TRBV6-5
d_call: NA
cdr3_nt: TGTGCCAGCAGTTACAACGGGGGGCCCTACAATGAGCAGTTCTTC
cdr3_aa: CASSYNGGPYNEQFF

j_call: TRBJ2-5
clone_size: many
v_call: TRBV7-9
d_call: TRBD2
cdr3_nt: TGTGCCAGCAGCCCCCCTTTCCTAGCGGGAGGATATGGGACCCAGTACTTC
cdr3_aa: CASSPPFLAGGYGTQYF

j_call: TRBJ2-5
clone_size: NA
v_call: TRBV20-1
d_call: TRBD1
cdr3_nt: TGCAGTGCAAAGACAGGGGGTAAAGAGACCCAGTACTTC
cdr3_aa: CSAKTGGKETQYF

j_call: TRBJ2-3
clone_size: many
v_call: TRBV4-1
d_call: NA
cdr3_nt: TGCGCCAGCAGCCAAGTTCAGGGACACACAGATACGCAGTATTTT
cdr3_aa: CASSQVQGHTDTQYF

j_call: TRBJ2-1
clone_size: many
v_call: TRBV12-3/TRBV12-4
d_call: NA
cdr3_nt: TGTGCCAGCAGTTCACCCATTTTTATCGATGAGCAGTTCTTC
cdr3_aa: CASSSPIFIDEQFF

j_call: TRBJ2-1
clone_size: many
v_call: TRBV20-1
d_call: NA
cdr3_nt: TGCAGTGCTAGACTGCCCCGTACAGCTGAGCAGTTCTTC
cdr3_aa: CSARLPRTAEQFF